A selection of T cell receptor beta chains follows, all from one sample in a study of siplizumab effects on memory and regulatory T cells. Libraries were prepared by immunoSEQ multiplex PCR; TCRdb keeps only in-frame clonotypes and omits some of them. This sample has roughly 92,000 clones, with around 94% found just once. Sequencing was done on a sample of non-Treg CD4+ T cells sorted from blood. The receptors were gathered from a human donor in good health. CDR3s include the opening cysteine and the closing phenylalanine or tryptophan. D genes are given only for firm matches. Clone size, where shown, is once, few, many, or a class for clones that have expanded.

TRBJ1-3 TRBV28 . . CASSFVLGRITGNTIYF TGTGCCAGCAGTTTTGTACTAGGGCGCATAACTGGAAACACCATATATTTT
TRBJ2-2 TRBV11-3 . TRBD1 CASSGQGALSTGELFF TGTGCCAGCAGCGGACAGGGGGCGCTGAGCACCGGGGAGCTGTTTTTT
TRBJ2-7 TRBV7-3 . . CASSSRLGEQYF TGTGCCAGCAGCAGCAGGCTTGGGGAGCAGTACTTC
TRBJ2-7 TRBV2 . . CASQKFGPYEQYF TGTGCCAGCCAAAAGTTCGGCCCTTACGAGCAGTACTTC
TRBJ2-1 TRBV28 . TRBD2 CASSLVVAGRNEQFF TGTGCCAGCAGTTTGGTAGTAGCGGGAAGGAATGAGCAGTTCTTC
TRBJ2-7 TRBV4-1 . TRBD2 CASSQGGLAAFYEQYF TGCGCCAGCAGCCAAGGTGGACTAGCGGCTTTTTACGAGCAGTACTTC
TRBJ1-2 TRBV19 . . CASSITGGNGYTF TGTGCCAGTAGTATAACTGGGGGCAATGGCTACACCTTC
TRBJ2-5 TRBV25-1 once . CASSDRESVETQYF TGTGCCAGCAGTGATCGAGAGTCTGTGGAGACCCAGTACTTC
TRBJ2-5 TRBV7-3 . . CASSPGAAQETQYF TGTGCCAGCAGTCCCGGGGCAGCCCAAGAGACCCAGTACTTC
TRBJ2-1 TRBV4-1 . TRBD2 CASSRQGLAGGHEQFF TGCGCCAGCAGCCGCCAAGGTCTAGCGGGAGGCCATGAGCAGTTCTTC
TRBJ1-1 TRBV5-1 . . CASSLEPNTEAFF TGCGCCAGCAGCTTGGAGCCTAACACTGAAGCTTTCTTT
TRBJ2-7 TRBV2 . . CARKPPRLAETYEQYF TGTGCCAGAAAACCACCCCGTCTAGCCGAAACATACGAGCAGTACTTC